These 5 T cell receptor beta chains originate from one sample sequenced in a study of identical twins. MiXCR, run by TCRdb on the 5' RACE reads, gives a single entry per CDR3 protein. The table lists approximately 230,000 distinct CDR3 sequences, 5.5% to 7.5% of them singletons, with more than 14% in the top ten. The same data also contributed to another study, on T cells expressing NK-cell markers.

Sequenced material: CD8+ T cells sorted from blood. The receptors originated from a woman aged 18-35 years in good health.

V gene TRBV7-2 combines with J gene TRBJ2-1, with 9 nucleotides matching TRBD2. There are 15 residues in the CDR3. V lost 1 base, J lost 4 bases, and 2 bases stayed unmatched. Germline CDR1 reads SGHTA; CDR2 reads FQGNSA. CDR3 protein: CASSLGSGGYNEQFF. In DNA form, the CDR3 reads TGTGCCAGCAGCTTAGGCAGCGGGGGGTACAATGAGCAGTTCTTC.

The rearrangement joins TRBV9 to TRBJ1-1; D is undetermined. The CDR3 extends over 13 amino acids. V was clipped by 0 bases and J by 6 bases, with 9 bases between them. Germline CDR1 SGDLS, CDR2 YYNGEE. In DNA form, the CDR3 reads TGTGCCAGCAGCGTAGTCGGTGGTTCTGAAGCTTTCTTT. Amino acids: CASSVVGGSEAFF.

This clonotype has more than one count but fewer than ten. The chain recombines TRBV7-9 with TRBJ1-1; no clear D. CDR1 and CDR2 from the germline V gene are SEHNR and FQNEAQ (reference sequence). V was shortened by 6 bases and J by 0 bases, with 11 bases between the two germline ends. The CDR3 covers 14 residues. In DNA, the CDR3 is TGTGCCAGCAGTTCCCCCCCGGTGAACACTGAAGCTTTCTTT. Translation gives CASSSPPVNTEAFF.

This clonotype appeared a few times. The DNA for the CDR3 is TGCGCCAGCAGCTTGGGACAGGGAGGGGATACGCAGTATTTT. Translated, it gives CASSLGQGGDTQYF. This chain links TRBV5-1 with TRBJ2-3; D may be TRBD1 or TRBD2 (7 bases each). CDR1 is SGHRS, CDR2 YFSETQ, per germline. V lost 0 bases and J lost 6, with 11 bases in between. The CDR3 is 14 residues long. Looking up the rest from reference TRBV5-1 and TRBJ2-3 gives the full variable domain: KAGVTQTPRYLIKTRGQQVTLSCSPISGHRSVSWYQQTPGQGLQFLFEYFSETQRNKGNFPGRFSGRQFSNSRSEMNVSTLELGDSALYLCASSLGQGGDTQYFGPGTRLTVL.

The chain joins TRBV6-1 to TRBJ2-7; possibly TRBD2 for D (5 bases). The CDR3 consists of 13 residues. Trimming cost V 3 bases and J 4 bases, with 10 bases left between them. The germline V gene encodes CDR1 MNHNS and CDR2 SASEGT. The CDR3 nucleotides are TGTGCCAGCAGTGAGTTCGAGGGATACGAGCAGTACTTC. This gives the protein CASSEFEGYEQYF.